The source of this T cell receptor beta chain is a study of blood T cells in healthy people across ages (dated by TCRdb to between 2014 and 2017). Regarding the complete study: In model experiments, template switching captured about one uniquely barcoded TCR beta cDNA molecule for every two T cells. Using deep sequencing normalized with unique cDNA molecular identifiers, the study measured how TCR beta repertoire diversity changes with age. The donors were divided into four age groups: young (average around 16 years), middle-aged (approximately 39), aged (under 70) and long-lived (about 80). To avoid experimental bias, donors of different ages were distributed randomly across sequencing lanes. Two additional independent replicas of 1 million unique cDNA reads from the same blood draw were analyzed for two donors (one aged 18 to 29 and one aged 80 or older).

General study outcomes and caveats: As age increased, observed TCR beta diversity per million T cells dropped in a roughly linear way, and a significant reduction was already evident by age around 41. Bulk unsorted PBMC profiling prevented conclusive comparison of naive and antigen-experienced compartments. The CMV infection status of donors was not known, potentially confounding age-related changes in expanded clonotypes. There was a strong correlation between observed TCR beta diversity and the percentage of naive T cells measured by flow cytometry. The long-lived group showed more naive CD4+ T cells, fewer expanded clones and increased TCR diversity than the aged group, suggesting age selection. Estimates of total diversity based on one million sequenced T cells were regarded as lower bounds and as underestimates.

The sample holds many counts of this clonotype. The target of this receptor is not known. The input lacks base qualities; no much larger clone sits a single base away. Systemically healthy Caucasian individuals from Russia, 39 in total and aged about 6 to 95 years, were included as donors. Approximately 9.3 milliliters of peripheral blood were drawn from each donor into EDTA-treated Vacutainer tubes. Ficoll-Paque density-gradient centrifugation was used to isolate PBMCs, with at least 6.5 million per sample. Trizol reagent was used to extract total RNA from PBMCs, with at least 5 micrograms per sample. For every donor, flow cytometry on a PBMC aliquot measured the percentage of naive CD45RAhigh/CD27high T cells. V loses 2 bases, J loses 5 bases, and the germline ends lie 12 bases apart. The CDR3 spans 14 residues, from the cysteine through the phenylalanine. Only CDR3 DNA is held: 42 bases, read in frame from base 1.

To prepare the library, 5' RACE was applied. Sequencing took place on an Illumina HiSeq 2500. A second PCR of about 7 to 12 cycles was performed with a sample-barcoded 5' primer and a J-beta primer mix. A unique molecular identifier was introduced onto each TCR beta cDNA molecule by a template-switch 5' adaptor carrying 12 random nucleotides. Each sample yielded at least 2.5 million CDR3-containing paired-end reads. First-strand cDNA synthesis was performed from all RNA using the Mint cDNA synthesis kit, with priming by a TRBC-specific oligonucleotide. Following uracil-DNA glycosylase treatment, all cDNA underwent a first 18-cycle PCR with the universal primers M1SS and BC2_uni_R. Under the source paper's analysis protocol: For normalization, 1 million high-quality reads were randomly selected from each sample, with every read carrying a distinct molecular identifier. Reads sharing molecular identifiers were discarded rather than binned into consensus sequences. MiTCR, run with a Q25 quality threshold and the strictest error-elimination algorithm, handled CDR3 identification, clonotype clustering and error correction. A nonparametric unseen species model with Euler transformation was used to estimate lower-bound total TCR beta diversity. TCRdb applied fastp at Q25 and MiXCR to the public reads, then kept only in-frame beta chains. Each CDR3 protein gets just one entry, which takes the most common genes and DNA from the rows behind it. The V and J calls and clone size are TCRdb's, not the authors'. The sample data list around 1.7 million distinct CDR3 sequences, and 25% to 30% of these were observed just once. Of the sample, more than 6% is held by the ten largest clones.

The clonotype comes from a woman in her 30s in good health. The rearrangement joined TRBV12-3 or TRBV12-4 to TRBJ2-5; the D gene cannot be resolved reliably. The sequencing sample was made of blood. CDR3 loop: CASSLQQIRETQYF. In nucleotide form, the sequence is TGTGCCAGCAGTTTACAACAGATTAGGGAGACCCAGTACTTC.